This T cell receptor (beta chain) was found in a study of T cell repertoires in ileal Crohn's disease. Study background: Postoperative therapy was given to about half: 11 thiopurines, some 18 anti-TNF agents.

Time point described: proximal margin of the surgical specimen (macroscopically non-inflamed). Sequencing used immunoSEQ multiplex PCR; TCRdb keeps in-frame clones, though not all of them. The top ten clones hold approximately 8.6% of a sample with 5,500 to 8,500 clones, 74% of them seen once. As concerns this clone: Its antigen is unidentified.

The germline CDR1 and CDR2 sequences are MNHEY and SVGAGI. Between the trimmed V and J ends, which lost 1 base and 1 base, there was a span of 4 bases. This CDR3 is 13 amino acids long. General study results and limits: Compared with non-smokers, active smokers at surgery showed more clonal expansions.

This sequence joins TRBV6-5 and TRBJ1-1, with no clear D. The sequence was obtained from an adult with Crohn's disease. The sequenced sample was ileal tissue. The CDR3 spells CASSYWPNTEAFF. The CDR3 bases are TGTGCCAGCAGTTACTGGCCGAACACTGAAGCTTTCTTT.